These 31 T cell receptor beta chains were all obtained from the same sample, sequenced in a study of control samples from healthy donors and cancer patients. TCRdb's table, derived via immunoSEQ multiplex PCR, lists solely in-frame clones and lacks some. Found here are 80,000 to 100,000 clones, 88% of them singletons; the top ten hold 12% to 15%. Source material: blood. All receptors derive from a man in his thirties or forties in good health.

V usage is TRBV7-3 and J usage is TRBJ1-2; weak D call: TRBD1 (5 bases). The germline V and J ends were trimmed by 5 bases and 6 bases, with 13 bases remaining between them. The CDR3 runs 13 residues. The germline V gene encodes CDR1 SGHTA and CDR2 FQGTGA. CDR3 nucleotides: TGTGCCAGCAGCGCGTCCGGGACTGATGGCTACACCTTC. Its translation: CASSASGTDGYTF.

J is TRBJ2-7 and V is TRBV2, with 11 bases lining up with TRBD2. Germline-derived CDR1 and CDR2 are SNHLY and FYNNEI. V lost 5 bases, J lost 5 bases, and 17 bases stayed unmatched. The CDR3 contains 18 residues. CDR3 amino acids: CASSSQSIAGGPVHEQYF. In DNA form, the CDR3 reads TGTGCCAGCAGTTCTCAATCTATAGCGGGAGGGCCGGTCCACGAGCAGTACTTC.

This CDR3 reads CASMSLGQRATDTQYF. The CDR3 region has the DNA TGCGCCAGCATGAGCTTGGGCCAGCGGGCCACAGATACGCAGTATTTT. The chain is built from TRBV5-1 and TRBJ2-3, with a tentative D call TRBD2 (6 bases). Germline V gene sequence: CDR1 SGHRS, CDR2 YFSETQ. V lost 6 bases and J lost 2, with 19 bases in between. This CDR3 comprises 16 residues.

The chain carries TRBV7-9 and TRBJ2-7; tentative D call: TRBD1 (6 bases). CDR3 size: 13 residues. V dropped 4 bases and J dropped 6 bases, with 13 bases sitting between them. The germline V gene has CDR1 SEHNR and CDR2 FQNEAQ (reference sequence). The CDR3 DNA reads TGTGCCAGCAGCTCCGAGCAGGGGACCGAGCAGTACTTC. Translated, it gives CASSSEQGTEQYF.

The chain couples TRBV27 to TRBJ1-1, with D uncertain. The CDR3 loop spans 12 amino acids. Germline V gene sequence: CDR1 MNHEY, CDR2 SMNVEV (reference sequence). V lost 3 bases, J lost 11 bases, and 13 bases lay in between. DNA for the CDR3: TGTGCCAGCAGTTTGATTTATGGGGAGGCTTTCTTT. As protein: CASSLIYGEAFF.

The sample holds a few counts of this clone. In DNA form, the CDR3 reads TGTGCCAGCAGCTTTCCGGGCTACGAGCAGTACTTC. Translating it yields CASSFPGYEQYF. This rearrangement joins TRBV11-2 to TRBJ2-7; D is undetermined. The germline V and J ends were trimmed by 3 bases and 3 bases, with 6 bases remaining between them. The germline CDR1 and CDR2 sequences are SGHAT and FQNNGV. This CDR3 is built from 12 residues.

This clone was seen more than once but under ten times. The V gene is TRBV2, the J gene TRBJ2-1, with no clear D. The V gene's germline CDR1 is SNHLY and CDR2 FYNNEI. V was cut by 2 bases and J by 5 bases, with 7 bases left in between. This CDR3 is built from 13 residues. The CDR3 is CASSEPFDNEQFF. CDR3 in DNA: TGTGCCAGCAGTGAACCCTTTGACAATGAGCAGTTCTTC.

Note on this clone: This sample also contains other DNA sequences that code for the same CDR3. The chain recombines TRBV28 with TRBJ2-7; 8 nucleotides agree with TRBD1. The CDR3 contains 15 residues. The germline V gene encodes CDR1 MDHEN and CDR2 SYDVKM. V shed 4 bases and J 1 base; nucleotides not matched to a gene: 6. The CDR3 spells CASSSRGLRSYEQYF. The DNA of the CDR3 is TGTGCCAGCAGTTCCAGGGGGCTTAGGTCCTACGAGCAGTACTTC.

The rearrangement joins TRBV9 to TRBJ2-1; the D gene is possibly TRBD1 (5 bases). V was clipped by 7 bases and J by 5 bases, with 13 bases between them. CDR1 SGDLS and CDR2 YYNGEE come from the germline V gene. The CDR3 totals 13 residues. CDR3 in DNA: TGTGCCAGCGGAGAGGTAGGGGACAATGAGCAGTTCTTC. Encoded protein: CASGEVGDNEQFF.

The genes are TRBV4-3 and TRBJ2-7; D perhaps matches TRBD2 (6 bases). Deletions cut 1 base from V and 3 bases from J, with 13 bases between. The CDR3 spans 15 residues. Germline CDR1 and CDR2: LGHNA and YSLEER. The chain's CDR3 is CASSQAAGRDYEQYF. The DNA of the CDR3 is TGCGCCAGCAGCCAAGCTGCGGGACGAGACTACGAGCAGTACTTC.

The chain links TRBV18 to TRBJ1-2; D is uncertain. V lost 1 base, J lost 1 base, and 4 bases lay in between. CDR1 KGHSH and CDR2 LQKENI come from the germline V gene. This CDR3 spans 13 amino acids. The CDR3 DNA reads TGTGCCAGCTCACCACAGGATAACTATGGCTACACCTTC. As protein: CASSPQDNYGYTF.

The chain uses TRBV5-1 and TRBJ1-1; 9 nucleotides align to TRBD1. From germline, CDR1 is SGHRS and CDR2 YFSETQ. CDR3 length equals 13 residues. V lost 0 bases and J lost 6; bases outside the gene matches: 0. The CDR3 spells CASSLGTGAEAFF. The CDR3 DNA is TGCGCCAGCAGCTTGGGGACAGGGGCTGAAGCTTTCTTT.

The chain recombines TRBV30 with TRBJ1-1; 7 bases map to TRBD1. The CDR3 is made up of 13 amino acids. Germline assignment: CDR1 GTSNPN and CDR2 SVGIG (reference sequence). V shed 7 bases and J 0 bases; nucleotides not matched to a gene: 5. This CDR3 reads CASRGQLNTEAFF. The CDR3 region has the DNA TGTGCCTCCCGGGGACAGCTGAACACTGAAGCTTTCTTT.

The V gene is TRBV25-1, the J gene TRBJ2-4; 8 bases map to TRBD1. J lost 5 bases, V lost 4 bases, and 13 bases had no gene match. Germline CDR1 is MGHDK and CDR2 is SYGVNS. The CDR3 totals 17 residues. The CDR3 DNA follows: TGTGCCAGCAGTGCTGGTAGGTTCGGACAGGGTGAAAACATTCAGTACTTC. Translated, it gives CASSAGRFGQGENIQYF.

In its sample, this clone was seen once. CDR3 protein: CASSQGTSHYEQYF. Here the CDR3 DNA reads TGTGCCAGCTCACAAGGGACCTCTCACTACGAGCAGTACTTC. This rearrangement joins TRBV18 to TRBJ2-7, with D possibly called TRBD1 or TRBD2 (5 bases each). CDR3 length: 14 residues. Per germline, CDR1 KGHSH and CDR2 LQKENI. Trimming left V 4 bases short and J 3 bases short, with 13 bases between.

CDR3 sequence: CASSFQLETTDTQYF. CDR3 DNA sequence: TGTGCCAGCAGCTTTCAACTAGAAACCACAGATACGCAGTATTTT. The rearrangement joins TRBV7-2 to TRBJ2-3; possibly TRBD2 for D (5 bases). This CDR3 has 15 amino acids. Deletions cut 3 bases from V and 2 bases from J, with 12 bases between. CDR1 SGHTA and CDR2 FQGNSA come from the germline V gene.

V usage is TRBV27 and J usage is TRBJ1-6, with D maybe TRBD1 (5 bases). With 6 bases removed from V and 4 bases from J, the gap between germline ends came to 10 bases. The CDR3 consists of 14 residues. CDR1 is MNHEY, CDR2 SMNVEV, per germline (reference sequence). This CDR3 is CASSQTVYNSPLHF. In nucleotides, the CDR3 is TGTGCCAGCAGCCAGACAGTTTATAATTCACCCCTCCACTTT.

This clone was observed once. The rearrangement uses TRBV7-2 and TRBJ2-1; TRBD2 might be the D (5 bases). The ends were cut back, 0 bases at V and 14 bases at J, with 14 bases in the middle. Germline V CDR1 and CDR2: SGHTA, FQGNSA. The CDR3 has 13 residues. CDR3 sequence: CASSLAPIGDEFF. CDR3 coding DNA: TGTGCCAGCAGCTTAGCGCCGATCGGGGATGAGTTCTTC.

This chain joins TRBV4-1 and TRBJ1-5; 8 bases match TRBD1. CDR1 MGHRA and CDR2 YSYEKL come from the germline V gene. The CDR3 has 18 amino acids. Trimming removed 0 bases from V and 6 bases from J; junction bases left unmatched: 13. The CDR3 nucleotides are TGCGCCAGCAGCCAAGACCTAATCGACAGGGGAGCGAGTCAGCCCCAGCATTTT. It translates to CASSQDLIDRGASQPQHF.

The V gene is TRBV5-4, the J gene TRBJ2-1; D is unresolved. V lost 0 bases and J lost 1, with 8 bases in between. This CDR3 region has 15 residues. Germline V gives CDR1 SGHNT, CDR2 YYREEE (reference sequence). For the CDR3, the DNA is TGTGCCAGCAGCTTGGACAGATTTTCCTACAATGAGCAGTTCTTC. Translated, it gives CASSLDRFSYNEQFF.

The gene calls are TRBV5-5 and TRBJ2-7; maybe TRBD1 (5 bases). With 2 bases removed from V and 5 bases from J, the gap between germline ends came to 11 bases. The CDR3 extends over 13 amino acids. Germline V lookup: CDR1 SGHKS, CDR2 YYEKEE (reference sequence). CDR3 region: CASSFRSRDEQYF. The CDR3 region has the DNA TGTGCCAGCAGCTTCCGAAGCAGGGACGAGCAGTACTTC.

The chain combines TRBV19 with TRBJ1-5, with D tentatively TRBD1 (5 bases). The CDR3 spans 13 residues. V was pared by 4 bases and J by 3 bases, with 7 bases between. Per germline, CDR1 LNHDA and CDR2 SQIVND (reference sequence). CDR3 DNA: TGTGCCAGTAGTACACAGGTCAATCAGCCCCAGCATTTT. Translating it yields CASSTQVNQPQHF.

The sample holds one count of this clone. This chain joins TRBV6-4 and TRBJ2-1; 10 positions match TRBD2. Germline lookup yields CDR1 MRHNA and CDR2 SNTAGT. Trimming at V came to 0 bases and at J to 4 bases, leaving 0 bases not matched to a gene. The CDR3 covers 15 residues. CDR3 region: CASSDSAGGYNEQFF. CDR3 DNA: TGTGCCAGCAGTGACTCAGCGGGAGGGTACAATGAGCAGTTCTTC.

This chain joins TRBV15 and TRBJ2-4; 16 bases are a match to TRBD2. Trimming at V came to 1 base and at J to 7 bases, leaving 1 base not matched to a gene. There are 16 residues in the CDR3. Germline loops: CDR1 LNHNV, CDR2 YYDKDF (reference sequence). The CDR3 is CATSRGGLAGGNIQYF. The CDR3 nucleotides are TGTGCCACCAGCAGAGGGGGACTAGCGGGAGGGAACATTCAGTACTTC.

Remarks on this clone: One end of the junction varies from germline; a read error may be responsible. This chain uses TRBV5-1 with TRBJ2-1; D tentatively fits TRBD1 or TRBD2 (5 bases each). This CDR3 has 19 amino acids. CDR1 SGHRS and CDR2 YFSETQ come from the germline V gene. CDR3 region: CASSLGAGIYTNEQFGEIF. CDR3 in DNA: TGCGCCAGCAGCTTGGGGGCAGGGATCTATACCAATGAGCAGTTCGGGGAGATCTTC.

This sequence joins TRBV9 and TRBJ2-3; D is unclear. CDR1 SGDLS and CDR2 YYNGEE come from the germline V gene. V dropped 2 bases and J dropped 0 bases, with 10 bases sitting between them. The CDR3 has 15 amino acids. The chain's CDR3 is CASSVTVSSTDTQYF. CDR3 sequence (DNA): TGTGCCAGCAGCGTTACTGTCTCTAGCACAGATACGCAGTATTTT.

J is TRBJ1-5 and V is TRBV5-1, with D hard to call. V lost 0 bases and J 0 bases, leaving 7 bases between the germline ends. CDR3 length equals 15 residues. Germline loops: CDR1 SGHRS, CDR2 YFSETQ. The CDR3 nucleotides are TGCGCCAGCAGCTTGGACAACGGTAGCAATCAGCCCCAGCATTTT. Its protein product is CASSLDNGSNQPQHF.

The chain combines TRBV7-2 with TRBJ1-5; D gene uncertain. Trimming left V 2 bases short and J 0 bases short, with 8 bases between. The CDR3 covers 15 residues. Germline loops: CDR1 SGHTA, CDR2 FQGNSA. Here the CDR3 reads CASSLMADSNQPQHF. CDR3 bases: TGTGCCAGCAGCTTAATGGCTGATAGCAATCAGCCCCAGCATTTT.

The table lists this clone with a count of one. This rearrangement joins TRBV18 to TRBJ1-2; D remains unclear. The CDR3 totals 13 residues. Germline CDR1 is KGHSH and CDR2 is LQKENI. Trimming removed 6 bases at V and 3 bases at J, with 11 bases between. CDR3: CASSEGGDYGYTF. For the CDR3, the DNA is TGTGCCAGCTCTGAGGGTGGGGACTATGGCTACACCTTC.

The table lists this clone with a few counts. This rearrangement joins TRBV18 to TRBJ2-1, with 13 bases aligning to TRBD2. The CDR3 has 16 amino acids. The trim removed 0 bases at V and 5 bases at J, leaving 1 base unmatched. Germline V gene data show CDR1 as KGHSH and CDR2 as LQKENI. The CDR3 nucleotides are TGTGCCAGCTCACCACCGGGGACTAGCGGGAACAATGAGCAGTTCTTC. This encodes CASSPPGTSGNNEQFF.

The count of this clone is one. The chain uses TRBV7-9 and TRBJ1-3; D is unclear. Germline CDR1 reads SEHNR; CDR2 reads FQNEAQ (reference sequence). V was cut by 5 bases and J by 0 bases, with 17 bases left in between. This CDR3 region has 17 residues. The CDR3 loop reads CASSPPPDPSSGNTIYF. CDR3 nucleotide sequence: TGTGCCAGCAGCCCCCCCCCAGACCCGAGCTCTGGAAACACCATATATTTT.